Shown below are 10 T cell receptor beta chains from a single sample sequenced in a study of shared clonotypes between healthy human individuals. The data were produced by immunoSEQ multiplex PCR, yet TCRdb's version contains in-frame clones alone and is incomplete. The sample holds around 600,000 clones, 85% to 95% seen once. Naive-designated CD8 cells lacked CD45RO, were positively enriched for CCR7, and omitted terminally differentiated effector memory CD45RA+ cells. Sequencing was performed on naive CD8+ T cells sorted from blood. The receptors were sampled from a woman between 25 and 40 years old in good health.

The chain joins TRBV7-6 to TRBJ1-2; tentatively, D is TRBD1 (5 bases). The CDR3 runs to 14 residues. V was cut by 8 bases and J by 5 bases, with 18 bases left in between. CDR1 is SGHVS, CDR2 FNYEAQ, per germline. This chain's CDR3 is CASGPGTRQYGYTF. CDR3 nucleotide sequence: TGTGCCAGCGGGCCGGGGACGCGACAATATGGCTACACCTTC.

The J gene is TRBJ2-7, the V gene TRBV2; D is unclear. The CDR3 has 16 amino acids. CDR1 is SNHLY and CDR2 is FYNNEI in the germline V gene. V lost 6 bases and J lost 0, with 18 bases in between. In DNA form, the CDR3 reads TGTGCCAGCAGCAACAATGCTGACACCTACTCCTACGAGCAGTACTTC. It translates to CASSNNADTYSYEQYF.

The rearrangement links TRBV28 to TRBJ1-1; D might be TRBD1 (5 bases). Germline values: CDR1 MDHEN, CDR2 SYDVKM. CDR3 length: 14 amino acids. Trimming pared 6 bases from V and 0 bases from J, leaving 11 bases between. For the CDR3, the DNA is TGTGCCAGCAGGCCCCCAGGGATGAACACTGAAGCTTTCTTT. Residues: CASRPPGMNTEAFF.

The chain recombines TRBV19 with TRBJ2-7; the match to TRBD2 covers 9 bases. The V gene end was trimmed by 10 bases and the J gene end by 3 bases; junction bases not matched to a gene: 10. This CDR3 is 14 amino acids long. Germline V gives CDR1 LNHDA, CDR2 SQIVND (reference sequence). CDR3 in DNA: TGTGCCACCTCTAGCGGGACGACCGGCTACGAGCAGTACTTC. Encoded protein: CATSSGTTGYEQYF.

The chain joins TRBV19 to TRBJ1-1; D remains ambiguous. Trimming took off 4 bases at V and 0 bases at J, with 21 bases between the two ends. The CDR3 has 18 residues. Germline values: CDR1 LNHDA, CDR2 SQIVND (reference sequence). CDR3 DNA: TGTGCCAGTAGTACCCGCGGGCAGAGGAATAACATGAACACTGAAGCTTTCTTT. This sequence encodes CASSTRGQRNNMNTEAFF.

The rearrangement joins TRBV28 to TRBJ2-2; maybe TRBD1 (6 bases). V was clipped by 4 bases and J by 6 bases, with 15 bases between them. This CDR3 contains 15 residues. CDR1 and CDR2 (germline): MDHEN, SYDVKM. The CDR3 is CASSYPQGLSGELFF. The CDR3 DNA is TGTGCCAGCAGTTACCCACAGGGTTTATCCGGGGAGCTGTTTTTT.

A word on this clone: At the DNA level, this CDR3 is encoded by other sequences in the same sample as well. DNA for the CDR3: TGTGCCAGCAGCCCTCCCGGCCAGGGGGCCTACGAGCAGTACTTC. Encoded protein: CASSPPGQGAYEQYF. The chain employs TRBV28 and TRBJ2-7, with 7 bases matching TRBD1. The CDR3 consists of 15 residues. The V segment lost 6 bases and the J segment 2 bases; nucleotides outside the gene matches: 10. Germline V CDR1 and CDR2: MDHEN, SYDVKM.

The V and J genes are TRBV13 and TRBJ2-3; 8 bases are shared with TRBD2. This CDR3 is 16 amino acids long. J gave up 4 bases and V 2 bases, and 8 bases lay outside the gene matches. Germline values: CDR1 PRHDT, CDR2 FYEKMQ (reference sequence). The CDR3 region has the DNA TGTGCCAGCAGCTTACCCTTAGCGGGGCTCGCAGATACGCAGTATTTT. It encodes CASSLPLAGLADTQYF.

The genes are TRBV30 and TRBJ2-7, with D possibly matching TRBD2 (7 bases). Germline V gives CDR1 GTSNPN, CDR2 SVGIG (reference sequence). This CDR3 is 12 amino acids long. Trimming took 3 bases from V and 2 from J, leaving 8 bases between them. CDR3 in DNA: TGTGCCTGGAGGGGGGGGCCCTACGAGCAGTACTTC. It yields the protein CAWRGGPYEQYF. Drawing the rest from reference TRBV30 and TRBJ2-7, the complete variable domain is SQTIHQWPATLVQPVGSPLSLECTVEGTSNPNLYWYRQAAGRGLQLLFYSVGIGQISSEVPQNLSASRPQDRQFILSSKKLLLSDSGFYLCAWRGGPYEQYFGPGTRLTVT.

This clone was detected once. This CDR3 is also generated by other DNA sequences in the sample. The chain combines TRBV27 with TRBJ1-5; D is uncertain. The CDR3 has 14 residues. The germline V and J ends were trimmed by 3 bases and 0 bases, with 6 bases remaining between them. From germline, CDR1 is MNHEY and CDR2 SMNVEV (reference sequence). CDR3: CASSLGGSNQPQHF. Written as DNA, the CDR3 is TGTGCCAGCAGTTTGGGCGGTAGCAATCAGCCCCAGCATTTT.